This T cell receptor (beta chain) was obtained from a study of T cell changes during pregnancy in multiple sclerosis. Profiled with immunoSEQ multiplex PCR; TCRdb holds only in-frame clones, not every one. The sample gives roughly 52,000 clones, roughly 92% of which show up once; approximately 5.5% is in the top ten. This CDR3 comprises 23 residues. Germline V gives CDR1 LGHNA, CDR2 YNFKEQ. V gave up 0 bases and J gave up 0 bases; unmatched junction bases: 22. The sequencing used CD8+ T cells from peripheral blood mononuclear cells, collected before pregnancy. The TCR was taken from a female donor with multiple sclerosis, enrolled in a pregnancy study. This chain joins TRBV4-2 and TRBJ2-7, with 11 bases identical to TRBD1. This CDR3 is CASSQESLGQGAVKLGYSYEQYF. The CDR3 nucleotides are TGTGCCAGCAGCCAAGAGTCCCTCGGACAGGGGGCGGTGAAATTAGGGTACTCCTACGAGCAGTACTTC.